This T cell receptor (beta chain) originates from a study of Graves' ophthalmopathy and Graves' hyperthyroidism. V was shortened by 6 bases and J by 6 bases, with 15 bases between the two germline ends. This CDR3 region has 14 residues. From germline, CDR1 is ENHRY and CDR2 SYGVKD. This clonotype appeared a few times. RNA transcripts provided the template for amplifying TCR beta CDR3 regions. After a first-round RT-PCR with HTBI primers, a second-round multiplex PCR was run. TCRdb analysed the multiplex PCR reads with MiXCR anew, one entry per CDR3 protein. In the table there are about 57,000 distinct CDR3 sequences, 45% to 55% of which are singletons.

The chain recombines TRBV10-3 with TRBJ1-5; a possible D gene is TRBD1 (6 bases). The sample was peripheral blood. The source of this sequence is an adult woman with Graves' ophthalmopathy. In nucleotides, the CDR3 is TGTGCCATCAGCAAAACAGGGACGGCTCAGCCCCAGCATTTT. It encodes CAISKTGTAQPQHF.